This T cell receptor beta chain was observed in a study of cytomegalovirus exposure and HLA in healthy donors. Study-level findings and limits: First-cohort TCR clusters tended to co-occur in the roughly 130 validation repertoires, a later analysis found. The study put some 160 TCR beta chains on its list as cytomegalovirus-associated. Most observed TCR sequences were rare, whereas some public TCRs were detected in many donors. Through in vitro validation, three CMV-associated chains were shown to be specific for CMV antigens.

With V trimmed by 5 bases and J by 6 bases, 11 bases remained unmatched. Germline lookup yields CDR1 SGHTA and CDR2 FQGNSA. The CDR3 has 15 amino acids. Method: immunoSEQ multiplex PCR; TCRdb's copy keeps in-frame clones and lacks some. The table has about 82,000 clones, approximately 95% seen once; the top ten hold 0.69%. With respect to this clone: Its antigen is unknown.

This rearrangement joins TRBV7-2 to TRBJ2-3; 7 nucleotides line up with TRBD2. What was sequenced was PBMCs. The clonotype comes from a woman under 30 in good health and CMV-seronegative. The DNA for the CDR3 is TGTGCCAGCAGCCGGAGAGGCGGGAGAGATGATACGCAGTATTTT. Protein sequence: CASSRRGGRDDTQYF.